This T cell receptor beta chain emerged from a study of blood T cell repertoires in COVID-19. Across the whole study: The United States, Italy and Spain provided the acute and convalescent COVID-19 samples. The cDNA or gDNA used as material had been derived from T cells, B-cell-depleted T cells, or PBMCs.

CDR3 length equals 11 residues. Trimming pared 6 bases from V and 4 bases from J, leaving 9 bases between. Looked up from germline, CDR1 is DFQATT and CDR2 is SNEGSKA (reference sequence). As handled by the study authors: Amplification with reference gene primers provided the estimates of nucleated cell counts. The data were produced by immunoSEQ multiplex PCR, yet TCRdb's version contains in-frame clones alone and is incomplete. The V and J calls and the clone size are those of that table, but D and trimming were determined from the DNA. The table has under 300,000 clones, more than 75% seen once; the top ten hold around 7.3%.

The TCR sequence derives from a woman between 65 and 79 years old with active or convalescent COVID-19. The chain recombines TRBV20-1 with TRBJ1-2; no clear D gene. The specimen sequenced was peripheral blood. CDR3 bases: TGCAGTGCCCAGGAGGGCTATGGCTACACCTTC. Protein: CSAQEGYGYTF.